The rows below give T cell receptor beta chains drawn from one sample of a study of molecular identifiers for immune sequencing clone quantification. TCRdb re-called the PCR reads through MiXCR, storing one row per CDR3 protein. The sample carries hundreds of thousands of distinct CDR3 sequences, 20% to 25% recorded once. Material: naive CD8+ T cells from blood, with Jurkat cell RNA spiked in. All receptors come from a human donor in good health. Some libraries in this study had Jurkat cell RNA spiked in. Each CDR3 is given with its conserved first and last residue. Each record gives: V gene, D gene, J gene, clone size, CDR3 DNA, CDR3 protein. D genes are given only for firm matches. Clone size is given for some rows only: seen once, a few or many times, or a class if the clone is expanded.

v_call: TRBV6-5
d_call: TRBD1
j_call: TRBJ1-5
clone_size: -
cdr3_nt: TGTGCCAGCAGCCTGACAGGGGGGCAGCTCCAGCATTTT
cdr3_aa: CASSLTGGQLQHF

v_call: TRBV12-3/TRBV12-4
d_call: -
j_call: TRBJ2-5
clone_size: -
cdr3_nt: TGTGCCAGCAGCCCCCGGAGAAATCTAGAGACCCAGTACTTC
cdr3_aa: CASSPRRNLETQYF

v_call: TRBV14
d_call: -
j_call: TRBJ2-3
clone_size: -
cdr3_nt: TGTGCCAGCAGCCAAGGGCCGCTCAGGGAGCGGGCAGATACGCAGTATTTT
cdr3_aa: CASSQGPLRERADTQYF

v_call: TRBV7-9
d_call: TRBD1
j_call: TRBJ1-1
clone_size: few
cdr3_nt: TGTGCCAGCAGCTCTCTAAAATTACAGGGGGTGGCTTTCTTT
cdr3_aa: CASSSLKLQGVAFF

v_call: TRBV28
d_call: TRBD1
j_call: TRBJ2-3
clone_size: many
cdr3_nt: TGTGCCAGCAGCCTTCAGGGGGCGCTTGCAGATACGCAGTATTTT
cdr3_aa: CASSLQGALADTQYF

v_call: TRBV14
d_call: -
j_call: TRBJ1-2
clone_size: many
cdr3_nt: TGTGCCAGCAGCCAAGATTCTAGCGGGGGTGGCGGCTACACCTTC
cdr3_aa: CASSQDSSGGGGYTF

v_call: TRBV7-9
d_call: -
j_call: TRBJ1-3
clone_size: many
cdr3_nt: TGTGCCAGCAGCCACACCTCCGACGTCGCCTCTGGAAACACCATATATTTT
cdr3_aa: CASSHTSDVASGNTIYF

v_call: TRBV9
d_call: -
j_call: TRBJ2-2
clone_size: many
cdr3_nt: TGTGCCAGCAGCGTAGCGGGGACCGGGGAGCTGTTTTTT
cdr3_aa: CASSVAGTGELFF

v_call: TRBV7-2
d_call: -
j_call: TRBJ2-7
clone_size: many
cdr3_nt: TGTGCCAGCAGCTTAGGGGGGGTGGGGGAGTACTTC
cdr3_aa: CASSLGGVGEYF

v_call: TRBV6-5
d_call: -
j_call: TRBJ2-2
clone_size: many
cdr3_nt: TGTGCCAGCAGTTACTCGACCGGTTACGTCGGGGAGCTGTTTTTT
cdr3_aa: CASSYSTGYVGELFF

v_call: TRBV29-1
d_call: -
j_call: TRBJ2-1
clone_size: many
cdr3_nt: TGCAGCGTTCCTCGGCCTACCATCGGCAATGAGCAGTTCTTC
cdr3_aa: CSVPRPTIGNEQFF

v_call: TRBV30
d_call: -
j_call: TRBJ2-7
clone_size: many
cdr3_nt: TGTACCTGGAACCGGCTAGACTACGAGCAGTACTTC
cdr3_aa: CTWNRLDYEQYF

v_call: TRBV28
d_call: -
j_call: TRBJ2-7
clone_size: -
cdr3_nt: TGTGCCAGCAGTTGGCCCGGAGGGAGCTCCTACGAGCAGTACTTC
cdr3_aa: CASSWPGGSSYEQYF

v_call: TRBV20-1
d_call: -
j_call: TRBJ1-5
clone_size: many
cdr3_nt: TGCAGTGCTAGTGAGGGGAATAGCAATCAGCCCCAGCATTTT
cdr3_aa: CSASEGNSNQPQHF

v_call: TRBV7-2
d_call: -
j_call: TRBJ2-3
clone_size: many
cdr3_nt: TGTGCCAGCTTTTGGGGGGATACGCAGTATTTT
cdr3_aa: CASFWGDTQYF

v_call: TRBV30
d_call: TRBD1
j_call: TRBJ1-1
clone_size: many
cdr3_nt: TGTGCCTGGAGTCAAGGGGGCTGGACTGAAGCTTTCTTT
cdr3_aa: CAWSQGGWTEAFF

v_call: TRBV4-1
d_call: -
j_call: TRBJ2-2
clone_size: many
cdr3_nt: TGCGCCAGCAGCCAAGCGTGGGGGTTGCCGCGGGAGCTGTTTTTT
cdr3_aa: CASSQAWGLPRELFF

v_call: TRBV28
d_call: TRBD2
j_call: TRBJ2-5
clone_size: -
cdr3_nt: TGTGCCAGCGACTCAGGACTAGCGGGAGTGAGTCATCGTGGAGAGACCCAGTACTTC
cdr3_aa: CASDSGLAGVSHRGETQYF

v_call: TRBV7-9
d_call: TRBD2
j_call: TRBJ2-2
clone_size: many
cdr3_nt: TGTGCCAGCAGCTTGCCTAGCGGCAGGAAGGACACCGGGGAGCTGTTTTTT
cdr3_aa: CASSLPSGRKDTGELFF

v_call: TRBV12-3/TRBV12-4
d_call: -
j_call: TRBJ2-2
clone_size: many
cdr3_nt: TGTGCCAGCAGCTCGAACACCGGGGAGCTGTTTTTT
cdr3_aa: CASSSNTGELFF

v_call: TRBV20-1
d_call: -
j_call: TRBJ2-3
clone_size: -
cdr3_nt: TGCAGTGCTAGAGAATCAGGCACTAGCACAGATACGCAGTATTTT
cdr3_aa: CSARESGTSTDTQYF

v_call: TRBV19
d_call: -
j_call: TRBJ2-2
clone_size: once
cdr3_nt: TGTGCCAGTAGTATACTAGGCTTCGGCACCGGGGAGCTGCTTTTT
cdr3_aa: CASSILGFGTGELLF

v_call: TRBV20-1
d_call: TRBD1
j_call: TRBJ2-7
clone_size: many
cdr3_nt: TGCAGTGCTCGGGACAGGTCAGACGAGCAGTACTTC
cdr3_aa: CSARDRSDEQYF

v_call: TRBV25-1
d_call: -
j_call: TRBJ2-1
clone_size: few
cdr3_nt: TGTGCCAGCAGTGAAGTAATCTACAATGAGCAGTTCTTC
cdr3_aa: CASSEVIYNEQFF

v_call: TRBV12-3/TRBV12-4
d_call: -
j_call: TRBJ1-1
clone_size: few
cdr3_nt: TGTGCCAGCAGTGCAAGGGCCCGTAGCACTGAAGCTTTCTTT
cdr3_aa: CASSARARSTEAFF

v_call: TRBV30
d_call: -
j_call: TRBJ1-2
clone_size: many
cdr3_nt: TGTGCCTGGAGTAACGTGAAGGATGGCTACACCTTC
cdr3_aa: CAWSNVKDGYTF

v_call: TRBV3-1
d_call: TRBD2
j_call: TRBJ2-3
clone_size: -
cdr3_nt: TGTGCCAGCAGCCAGACTAGCGGGAGGCGGTCAGATACGCAGTATTTT
cdr3_aa: CASSQTSGRRSDTQYF

v_call: TRBV6-6
d_call: TRBD2
j_call: TRBJ2-7
clone_size: few
cdr3_nt: TGTGCCAGCAGTCTCGGGACTAGCGGGGGCTACGAGCAGTACTTC
cdr3_aa: CASSLGTSGGYEQYF

v_call: TRBV4-3
d_call: TRBD2
j_call: TRBJ2-2
clone_size: -
cdr3_nt: TGCGCCAGCAGAGCCGGGACTAGCGGGGCCACCGGGGAGCTGTTTTTT
cdr3_aa: CASRAGTSGATGELFF

v_call: TRBV27
d_call: -
j_call: TRBJ2-3
clone_size: few
cdr3_nt: TGTGCCAGCAGTTCCCGAGTGCAGGGGATCGGGTGGACAGATACGCAGTATTTT
cdr3_aa: CASSSRVQGIGWTDTQYF

v_call: TRBV9
d_call: TRBD2
j_call: TRBJ2-1
clone_size: many
cdr3_nt: TGTGCCAGCAGCGTAGCGAAAACTAGCGCCCACAATGAGCAGTTCTTC
cdr3_aa: CASSVAKTSAHNEQFF

v_call: TRBV30
d_call: -
j_call: TRBJ2-7
clone_size: many
cdr3_nt: TGTGCCTGGAGTGATACGCTAGAGCAGTACTTC
cdr3_aa: CAWSDTLEQYF

v_call: TRBV15
d_call: -
j_call: TRBJ2-5
clone_size: -
cdr3_nt: TGTGCCACCAGCAGACTCGAGGGGGGGCTGGGGCAAGAGACCCAGTACTTC
cdr3_aa: CATSRLEGGLGQETQYF

v_call: TRBV5-1
d_call: TRBD2
j_call: TRBJ2-1
clone_size: many
cdr3_nt: TGCGCCAGCAGCCTGCGGGTAGCGGGGGGCTCCGTCGGCAATGAGCAGTTCTTC
cdr3_aa: CASSLRVAGGSVGNEQFF

v_call: TRBV12-3/TRBV12-4
d_call: -
j_call: TRBJ1-6
clone_size: -
cdr3_nt: TGTGCCAGCAGTTTAGCAGGGAATAATCCACCCCTCCACTTT
cdr3_aa: CASSLAGNNPPLHF

v_call: TRBV19
d_call: -
j_call: TRBJ1-5
clone_size: many
cdr3_nt: TGTGCCAGTAGTATAGGGGAGAATTATAGCAATCAGCCCCAGCATTTT
cdr3_aa: CASSIGENYSNQPQHF

v_call: TRBV12-3/TRBV12-4
d_call: TRBD2
j_call: TRBJ2-1
clone_size: few
cdr3_nt: TGTGCCAGCAGTCCAGAGACTAGCGGGAGGACCCATGAGCAGTTCTTC
cdr3_aa: CASSPETSGRTHEQFF

v_call: TRBV6-6
d_call: -
j_call: TRBJ1-2
clone_size: many
cdr3_nt: TGTGCCAGCACCCAGACAGCTAACTATGGCTACACCTTC
cdr3_aa: CASTQTANYGYTF

v_call: TRBV7-6
d_call: TRBD2
j_call: TRBJ2-3
clone_size: many
cdr3_nt: TGTGCCAGCAGCCCCTCGCTAGCGGGTGAACCCAGCTATACGCAGTATTTT
cdr3_aa: CASSPSLAGEPSYTQYF

v_call: TRBV20-1
d_call: -
j_call: TRBJ2-1
clone_size: many
cdr3_nt: TGCAGTGCTAGAGATCTTATAGTGGTGGACAGGCAGTTCTTC
cdr3_aa: CSARDLIVVDRQFF

v_call: TRBV11-3
d_call: -
j_call: TRBJ2-3
clone_size: -
cdr3_nt: TGTGCCTGCAGCTTAACGGTGGATATCAGCACAGATACGCAGTATTTT
cdr3_aa: CACSLTVDISTDTQYF

v_call: TRBV28
d_call: TRBD1
j_call: TRBJ2-7
clone_size: many
cdr3_nt: TGTGCCACCTCCTTGGGACAGGGCCCCTACGAGCAGTACTTC
cdr3_aa: CATSLGQGPYEQYF

v_call: TRBV6-5
d_call: TRBD2
j_call: TRBJ2-7
clone_size: many
cdr3_nt: TGTGCCAGCAGTTCCCCGGGGCAGGGAGGGTACGAGCAGTACTTC
cdr3_aa: CASSSPGQGGYEQYF

v_call: TRBV6-2/TRBV6-3
d_call: -
j_call: TRBJ2-3
clone_size: many
cdr3_nt: TGTGCCAGCAGTGGCGATGTCTACGGGACCACAGATACGCAGTATTTT
cdr3_aa: CASSGDVYGTTDTQYF

v_call: TRBV6-2/TRBV6-3
d_call: -
j_call: TRBJ2-7
clone_size: many
cdr3_nt: TGTGCCAGCGCCCTGACAGTTTACTACGAGCAGTACTTC
cdr3_aa: CASALTVYYEQYF

v_call: TRBV12-3/TRBV12-4
d_call: TRBD1
j_call: TRBJ1-1
clone_size: -
cdr3_nt: TGTGCCAGCAGTTATGGGACAGGGATTAACACTGAAGCTTTCTTT
cdr3_aa: CASSYGTGINTEAFF

v_call: TRBV9
d_call: TRBD1
j_call: TRBJ2-3
clone_size: many
cdr3_nt: TGTGCCAGCAGCGATCTCCGGGACAGCAGCACAGATACGCAGTATTTT
cdr3_aa: CASSDLRDSSTDTQYF

v_call: TRBV7-9
d_call: -
j_call: TRBJ1-5
clone_size: many
cdr3_nt: TGTGCCAGCAGCCGGACTGACGATAGCAATCAGCCCCAGCATTTT
cdr3_aa: CASSRTDDSNQPQHF

v_call: TRBV1
d_call: -
j_call: TRBJ2-1
clone_size: many
cdr3_nt: TGCACCAGCAGCCGGACTAGCAGAGACAATGAGCAGTTCTTC
cdr3_aa: CTSSRTSRDNEQFF

v_call: TRBV29-1
d_call: TRBD2
j_call: TRBJ2-1
clone_size: many
cdr3_nt: TGCAGCGTTCCTTCTAGCGGGAGGACCTACAATGAGCAGTTCTTC
cdr3_aa: CSVPSSGRTYNEQFF

v_call: TRBV7-9
d_call: TRBD2
j_call: TRBJ2-5
clone_size: many
cdr3_nt: TGTGCCAGCAGCTCGACTAGCGGCGAAGAGACCCAGTACTTC
cdr3_aa: CASSSTSGEETQYF

v_call: TRBV5-1
d_call: -
j_call: TRBJ2-6
clone_size: many
cdr3_nt: TGCGCCAGCAGCTTGAAGGGGGCTGGGGGGACTTACTCTGGGGCCAACGTCCTGACTTTC
cdr3_aa: CASSLKGAGGTYSGANVLTF

v_call: TRBV6-1
d_call: -
j_call: TRBJ1-2
clone_size: many
cdr3_nt: TGTGCCGGGAAAGGGGGGGCATATGGCTACACCTTC
cdr3_aa: CAGKGGAYGYTF

v_call: TRBV14
d_call: -
j_call: TRBJ2-7
clone_size: many
cdr3_nt: TGTGCCAGCAGCCAAGCCAGCTACGAGCAGTACTTC
cdr3_aa: CASSQASYEQYF

v_call: TRBV6-6
d_call: TRBD2
j_call: TRBJ2-3
clone_size: many
cdr3_nt: TGTGCCAGCAGTTATCAGTCGGGGGGGACAGATACGCAGTATTTT
cdr3_aa: CASSYQSGGTDTQYF

v_call: TRBV4-1
d_call: -
j_call: TRBJ2-7
clone_size: many
cdr3_nt: TGCGCCAGCAGCCAAGCCCCGGGCACCAGCTCCTACGAGCAGTACTTC
cdr3_aa: CASSQAPGTSSYEQYF

v_call: TRBV7-9
d_call: -
j_call: TRBJ2-2
clone_size: -
cdr3_nt: TGTGCCAGCAGTGGGGGCTCCGGGGAGCTGTTTTTT
cdr3_aa: CASSGGSGELFF

v_call: TRBV10-3
d_call: -
j_call: TRBJ2-5
clone_size: many
cdr3_nt: TGTGCCATCAGTGATATGGAGGGGATCGAGACCCAGTACTTC
cdr3_aa: CAISDMEGIETQYF

v_call: TRBV4-1
d_call: -
j_call: TRBJ2-3
clone_size: many
cdr3_nt: TGCGCCAGCAGCTTAATAATGACTAGTCCCACAGATACGCAGTATTTT
cdr3_aa: CASSLIMTSPTDTQYF

v_call: TRBV3-1
d_call: -
j_call: TRBJ2-4
clone_size: many
cdr3_nt: TGTGCCAGCAGCCAACCTAGCTATAACATTCAGTACTTC
cdr3_aa: CASSQPSYNIQYF